This TCR beta chain was captured by sequencing in a study of immune characterization of retroperitoneal liposarcoma. The CDR3 loop spans 16 amino acids. Germline CDR1 and CDR2: MNHEY and SMNVEV (reference sequence). V gave up 2 bases and J gave up 4 bases; unmatched junction bases: 9. Many counts were recorded for this clonotype. TCRdb reprocessed the PCR reads via MiXCR and lists one record per CDR3 protein. This sample has 10,000 to 11,000 distinct CDR3 sequences, with approximately 24% found just once. The chain combines TRBV27 with TRBJ1-1, with 8 positions matching TRBD1. Material: blood. This clonotype was sampled from a male donor with retroperitoneal liposarcoma. The CDR3 coding sequence is TGTGCCAGCAGTTTAATGGGCAGGGGGCGCGGCACTGAAGCTTTCTTT. This translates into CASSLMGRGRGTEAFF.